This entry is about one T cell receptor (beta chain). These data originate in a study of shared clonotypes between healthy human individuals. Using immunoSEQ multiplex PCR, the repertoire was profiled, and TCRdb retains in-frame clones only, with some absent. The sample has millions of clones; roughly 94% are singletons. J gave up 2 bases and V 5 bases, and 5 bases lay outside the gene matches. There are 15 residues in the CDR3. The germline gives CDR1 LNHDA, CDR2 SQIVND (reference sequence). The source is a man younger than 35 in good health. The gene calls are TRBV19 and TRBJ1-5; 8 bases map to TRBD1. Sequencing was done on a sample of naive CD4+ T cells sorted from blood. Stated subset: CD45RA+ positively selected. DNA for the CDR3: TGTGCCAGTAGTGCCAGGGGGCAGGGCAATCAGCCCCAGCATTTT. Amino acid sequence: CASSARGQGNQPQHF.